This T cell receptor (beta chain) was observed in a study of blood T cell repertoires in COVID-19. Study background: Recovered Cohort 3 donors showed two negative PCRs, clearance, or symptom resolution. Samples taken during acute and convalescent COVID-19 were collected in the United States, Italy and Spain.

As processed by the authors: Reference gene primer amplification in the assay estimated nucleated cell counts. The data were produced by immunoSEQ multiplex PCR, yet TCRdb's version contains in-frame clones alone and is incomplete. For V, J and clone size, that table is used; D and trimming come from the DNA. The table lists some 180,000 clones, roughly nine tenths of them singletons. Germline loops: CDR1 LNHNV, CDR2 YYDKDF (reference sequence). The CDR3 contains 15 residues. Trimming left V 4 bases short and J 1 base short, with 13 bases between. Participants, about 18 to 90 years old, spanned fewer than 25 US areas.

This sequence originates from a woman aged 40 to 50 in a cohort exposed to, infected with or recovered from COVID-19 (not recorded which). The sequenced sample consisted of PBMCs or T cells enriched from blood (not recorded which). The chain has TRBV15 and TRBJ1-1, with D tentatively TRBD1 (6 bases). As DNA, the CDR3 is TGTGCCACCAGCAAGCAGCGACAGGCGAACACTGAAGCTTTCTTT. It specifies CATSKQRQANTEAFF.